The 9 T cell receptor beta chains reported below all come from one sample, sequenced in a study of cytomegalovirus exposure and HLA in healthy donors. Primers for the PCR totalled 60 Vbeta and 13 Jbeta. The repertoire was sequenced with immunoSEQ multiplex PCR; TCRdb's copy has only in-frame clones and lacks some. The sample lists under 150,000 clones, about 72% occurring once. Sequencing was done on a sample of PBMCs. All receptors derive from a middle-aged man in good health and CMV-seronegative.

The chain couples TRBV6-5 to TRBJ1-3; D gene uncertain. Per the germline V gene, CDR1 is MNHEY and CDR2 is SVGAGI. The CDR3 is 15 amino acids. V dropped 0 bases and J dropped 3 bases, with 9 bases sitting between them. The CDR3 sequence: CASSYSAPVGNTIYF. For the CDR3, the DNA is TGTGCCAGCAGTTACTCGGCCCCTGTTGGAAACACCATATATTTT.

V usage is TRBV6-6 and J usage is TRBJ1-3, with D unclear. The CDR3 length is 12 residues. V lost 4 bases to trimming and J lost 4 bases, with 5 bases between them. From germline, CDR1 is MNHNY and CDR2 SVGAGI (reference sequence). The CDR3: CASSSVGNTIYF. Here the CDR3 DNA reads TGTGCCAGCAGTTCCGTAGGAAACACCATATATTTT.

This clone was observed a few times. J is TRBJ2-7 and V is TRBV4-1, with TRBD1 matching over 9 bases. The CDR3 runs to 14 residues. V lost 5 bases, J lost 2 bases, and 4 bases stayed unmatched. Germline assignment: CDR1 MGHRA and CDR2 YSYEKL. CDR3 protein: CASSSRDRAYEQYF. CDR3 bases: TGCGCCAGCAGCTCGCGGGACAGGGCCTACGAGCAGTACTTC.

This clone occurred a few times. Relative to the germline gene, one junction end is altered; a read error may explain this. V gene TRBV4-3 combines with J gene TRBJ1-2, with unresolved D. The CDR3 consists of 15 residues. Germline values: CDR1 LGHNA, CDR2 YSLEER. CDR3 in amino acids: CASSQESHGNYGYPF. The CDR3, as DNA: TGCGCCAGCAGCCAAGAGTCTCACGGAAACTATGGCTACCCCTTC.

This clone was seen once. This chain joins TRBV19 and TRBJ2-7; 7 nucleotides align to TRBD1. V was pared by 4 bases and J by 0 bases, with 18 bases of the junction left unmatched. CDR1 LNHDA and CDR2 SQIVND come from the germline V gene (reference sequence). The CDR3 has 19 amino acids. CDR3: CASSTAIRDSLRPSYEQYF. The CDR3 nucleotides read TGTGCCAGTAGTACTGCGATCCGGGACAGCTTGAGGCCCTCCTACGAGCAGTACTTC. The full variable domain, with the rest looked up from reference TRBV19 and TRBJ2-7, is DGGITQSPKYLFRKEGQNVTLSCEQNLNHDAMYWYRQDPGQGLRLIYYSQIVNDFQKGDIAEGYSVSREKKESFPLTVTSAQKNPTAFYLCASSTAIRDSLRPSYEQYFGPGTRLTVT.

The V gene is TRBV5-1, the J gene TRBJ1-4; weak D call: TRBD1 (6 bases). V was trimmed by 0 bases and J by 7 bases, leaving 16 bases between them. The CDR3 consists of 16 residues. Per germline, CDR1 SGHRS and CDR2 YFSETQ. This chain's CDR3 is CASSLAAGTSFEKLFF. The CDR3 region has the DNA TGCGCCAGCAGCTTGGCCGCAGGGACATCTTTTGAAAAACTGTTTTTT.

The rearrangement links TRBV6-5 to TRBJ1-2; 7 bases are shared with TRBD1. There are 12 residues in the CDR3. The germline gives CDR1 MNHEY, CDR2 SVGAGI. V shed 6 bases and J 8 bases; nucleotides not matched to a gene: 6. CDR3 residues: CASSRQGGGYTF. The DNA for the CDR3 is TGTGCCAGCAGCCGACAGGGTGGGGGCTACACCTTC.

V is TRBV5-1 and J is TRBJ2-7; the D gene is possibly TRBD1 (5 bases). The CDR3 has 14 residues. Germline V lookup: CDR1 SGHRS, CDR2 YFSETQ. V lost 0 bases and J 6 bases, leaving 13 bases between the germline ends. The CDR3 nucleotides read TGCGCCAGCAGCTTGGATCAGGGAATCGGCGAGCAGTACTTC. It encodes CASSLDQGIGEQYF.

This sequence joins TRBV28 and TRBJ2-3, with D tentatively TRBD1 (6 bases). Between the trimmed V and J ends, which lost 5 bases and 5 bases, there was a span of 20 bases. The CDR3 is 16 residues long. From germline, CDR1 is MDHEN and CDR2 SYDVKM. The DNA of the CDR3 is TGTGCCAGCAGTCCACATAGACAGGAGCAAGGAGATACGCAGTATTTT. Amino acid sequence: CASSPHRQEQGDTQYF.